Presented here are 5 T cell receptor beta chains from one specimen sequenced in a study of blood T cells in healthy people across ages. A sample-barcoded 5' primer and a J-beta primer mix were used in a second PCR of about 6 to 12 cycles. From the 5' RACE reads, TCRdb called clonotypes with MiXCR, one entry per CDR3 protein. The sample shows approximately 800,000 distinct CDR3 sequences, approximately 55% of them seen only once. Sequencing used blood. The receptors originated from a man older than 75 in good health.

The chain uses TRBV7-9 and TRBJ2-5, with 9 positions matching TRBD1. CDR1 and CDR2 (germline): SEHNR, FQNEAQ (reference sequence). The CDR3 is 14 amino acids. V was pared by 5 bases and J by 2 bases, with 3 bases of the junction left unmatched. CDR3 nucleotide sequence: TGTGCCAGCAGCCGGGACAGGGAACAAGAGACCCAGTACTTC. This translates into CASSRDREQETQYF. The full variable domain, in which reference TRBV7-9 and TRBJ2-5 provide the parts outside the CDR3, is DTGVSQNPRHKITKRGQNVTFRCDPISEHNRLYWYRQTLGQGPEFLTYFQNEAQLEKSRLLSDRFSAERPKGSFSTLEIQRTEQGDSAMYLCASSRDREQETQYFGPGTRLLVL.

This rearrangement joins TRBV12-3 or TRBV12-4 to TRBJ2-1, with TRBD2 matching over 14 bases. The V gene end was trimmed by 4 bases and the J gene end by 10 bases; junction bases not matched to a gene: 9. CDR3 length equals 16 residues. The CDR3 DNA is TGTGCCAGCAGTTCCCAGACTAGCGGGAGGGCCGGGGAGCAGTTCTTC. Encoded protein: CASSSQTSGRAGEQFF.

This chain links TRBV12-5 with TRBJ2-7; D unresolved. Deletions cut 3 bases from V and 2 bases from J, with 23 bases between. The CDR3 loop spans 18 amino acids. CDR1 LGHNT and CDR2 FRNRAP come from the germline V gene. In DNA form, the CDR3 reads TGTGCTAGTGGTTTTCGGGCGTGGCGCCCTGAAAAAACCTACGAGCAGTACTTC. Protein sequence: CASGFRAWRPEKTYEQYF. Based on the CDR3 plus reference TRBV12-5 and TRBJ2-7, the full variable domain is DARVTQTPRHKVTEMGQEVTMRCQPILGHNTVFWYRQTMMQGLELLAYFRNRAPLDDSGMPKDRFSAEMPDATLATLKIQPSEPRDSAVYFCASGFRAWRPEKTYEQYFGPGTRLTVT.

J is TRBJ2-6 and V is TRBV14; D call uncertain. The V gene lost 4 bases and the J gene lost 0 bases, with 13 bases spanning the gap. Germline assignment: CDR1 SGHDN and CDR2 FVKESK. The CDR3 spans 17 residues. The CDR3 is CASSREVPYSGANVLTF. The CDR3 coding sequence is TGTGCCAGCAGCCGAGAGGTCCCTTACTCTGGGGCCAACGTCCTGACTTTC.

The chain joins TRBV4-1 to TRBJ2-4, with a possible D match to TRBD2 (5 bases). TRBJ2-5 explains the end of the DNA better; the J call may be wrong. The germline V gene has CDR1 MGHRA and CDR2 YSYEKL. This CDR3 has 16 residues. As DNA, the CDR3 is TGCGCCAGCAGCCAAGGCCCCCCCGGGGTTGGGGAGACCCAGTACTTC. Amino acid sequence: CASSQGPPGVGETQYF.